These 32 T cell receptor beta chains were sequenced from one sample in a study of T cells after yellow fever vaccination. TCRdb analysed the 5' RACE reads with MiXCR anew, one entry per CDR3 protein. The sample comprises approximately 510,000 distinct CDR3 sequences, just over 20% of which are singletons, and approximately 15% rests with the top ten. The source material was PBMCs, sampled less than 25 days after the first yellow fever vaccination. These receptors all stem from a man aged 18 to 29 who received the YFV17D yellow fever vaccine.

This clonotype was found a few times. The J gene is TRBJ1-2, the V gene TRBV12-3 or TRBV12-4, with D perhaps TRBD1 (5 bases). Trimming took off 5 bases at V and 8 bases at J, with 15 bases between the two ends. This CDR3 contains 13 residues. As DNA, the CDR3 is TGTGCCAGCAGTCACGGGGCAACTTTGGGCTACACCTTC. Residues: CASSHGATLGYTF.

This clonotype appeared a few times. The gene calls are TRBV10-3 and TRBJ2-5, with 10 positions matching TRBD2. This CDR3 is 16 amino acids long. Trimming took 3 bases from V and 2 from J; bases not matched to a gene: 6. Germline V gene sequence: CDR1 ENHRY, CDR2 SYGVKD. The CDR3 DNA reads as TGTGCCATCAGTGACCCTTTAGCGGGGGGTCAAGAGACCCAGTACTTC. It yields the protein CAISDPLAGGQETQYF.

V usage is TRBV29-1 and J usage is TRBJ2-1, with 12 bases fitting TRBD2. V gave up 4 bases and J gave up 9 bases; unmatched junction bases: 10. The CDR3 sequence is 15 residues long. Germline V gene data show CDR1 as SQVTM and CDR2 as ANQGSEA. The CDR3 DNA reads as TGCAGCGTTGGGAGAGGGACTAGCGGGTATCCTGAGCAGTTCTTC. Amino acids: CSVGRGTSGYPEQFF.

This clonotype was found a few times. This chain links TRBV29-1 with TRBJ2-1, with 11 bases matching TRBD2. J was trimmed by 0 bases and V by 6 bases; bases with no gene match: 7. This CDR3 has 16 amino acids. Germline CDR1 reads SQVTM; CDR2 reads ANQGSEA. The CDR3 here is CSVATSGASSYNEQFF. The CDR3 bases are TGCAGCGTAGCGACTAGCGGGGCTAGCTCCTACAATGAGCAGTTCTTC.

This chain uses TRBV20-1 with TRBJ2-3; 7 nucleotides match TRBD1. V trimming: 5 bases; J trimming: 6 bases; junction bases outside the gene matches: 2. This CDR3 contains 11 residues. Germline V gene sequence: CDR1 DFQATT, CDR2 SNEGSKA (reference sequence). Here the CDR3 DNA reads TGCAGTGCTTCACAGGGGGATACGCAGTATTTT. Protein product: CSASQGDTQYF.

The chain joins TRBV28 to TRBJ1-1; no definite D call. The V end lost 4 bases, the J end lost 4 bases, and 16 bases lay between the germline ends. The CDR3 has 15 amino acids. Germline V lookup: CDR1 MDHEN, CDR2 SYDVKM. The CDR3 is CASSSGIGPSTEAFF. The CDR3 DNA reads TGTGCCAGCAGTTCCGGTATCGGCCCCTCCACTGAAGCTTTCTTT.

V and J are TRBV12-3 or TRBV12-4 and TRBJ1-5; D is uncertain. Trimming removed 2 bases from V and 0 bases from J, with 8 bases in between. There are 15 residues in the CDR3. The CDR3 loop reads CASSLPGSSNQPQHF. The CDR3 DNA is TGTGCCAGCAGTTTACCTGGGAGTAGCAATCAGCCCCAGCATTTT.

The rearrangement joins TRBV6-5 to TRBJ2-3; 8 bases map to TRBD2. J was trimmed by 0 bases and V by 0 bases; bases with no gene match: 8. CDR1 and CDR2 (germline): MNHEY, SVGAGI. The CDR3 loop spans 18 amino acids. The CDR3 DNA follows: TGTGCCAGCAGTTACTCGCGGGGGGACTACGTTAGCACAGATACGCAGTATTTT. Its translation: CASSYSRGDYVSTDTQYF.

In this sample, this clonotype turned up a few times. The chain couples TRBV4-3 to TRBJ1-6; 7 bases line up with TRBD1. Germline V gene lookup returns CDR1 LGHNA and CDR2 YSLEER. The CDR3 is made up of 16 amino acids. Unmatched junction bases numbered 9, after V lost 0 bases and J lost 10 bases. CDR3 residues: CASSQDLRQGNSPLHF. The DNA of the CDR3 is TGCGCCAGCAGCCAAGACCTTAGACAGGGCAACTCACCCCTCCACTTT.

The rearrangement uses TRBV7-2 and TRBJ2-5; a weak D match, TRBD2 (5 bases). CDR3 length equals 15 residues. CDR1 is SGHTA and CDR2 is FQGNSA in the germline V gene. Trimming pared 5 bases from V and 4 bases from J, leaving 17 bases between. This CDR3 is CASSPRMFGVETQYF. The CDR3 DNA is TGTGCCAGCAGCCCCCGCATGTTCGGGGTAGAGACCCAGTACTTC.

This clonotype was observed a few times. This chain connects TRBV7-2 to TRBJ2-1; the D call may be TRBD1 or TRBD2 (5 bases each). The CDR3 is 16 amino acids. V lost 6 bases and J 7 bases, leaving 22 bases between the germline ends. Germline V gene sequence: CDR1 SGHTA, CDR2 FQGNSA. The CDR3 spells CASRLPGSGALNEQFF. The CDR3 nucleotides read TGTGCCAGCAGGCTACCGGGGTCTGGGGCGCTTAATGAGCAGTTCTTC. The entire variable domain, with the rest obtained from reference TRBV7-2 and TRBJ2-1, is as follows: GAGVSQSPSNKVTEKGKDVELRCDPISGHTALYWYRQSLGQGLEFLIYFQGNSAPDKSGLPSDRFSAERTGGSVSTLTIQRTQQEDSAVYLCASRLPGSGALNEQFFGPGTRLTVL.

This clonotype was seen repeatedly, ten times or more. The chain uses TRBV6-1 and TRBJ1-5; 8 bases match TRBD1. Germline V lookup: CDR1 MNHNS, CDR2 SASEGT. The CDR3 is 15 amino acids. The V and J ends lost 6 bases and 3 bases, in that order; junction bases with no gene match: 7. CDR3 loop: CASSIDRGHNQPQHF. For the CDR3, the DNA is TGTGCCAGCAGCATTGACAGGGGTCACAATCAGCCCCAGCATTTT.

This chain links TRBV11-1 with TRBJ2-3; unclear D gene. Trimming cost V 5 bases and J 8 bases, with 8 bases left between them. CDR1 is SGHAT, CDR2 FQDESV, per germline (reference sequence). The CDR3 totals 11 residues. The CDR3: CASSRLFTQYF. The CDR3 DNA is TGTGCCAGCAGCCGGCTTTTTACGCAGTATTTT.

This clonotype was seen more than once but under ten times. Here the CDR3 DNA reads TGCGCCAGCAGCTTGGTGGGGAGGACTGAAGCTTTCTTT. It is translated as CASSLVGRTEAFF. The gene calls are TRBV5-1 and TRBJ1-1; no clear D. Trimming removed 0 bases from V and 5 bases from J, with 8 bases in between. Germline CDR1 reads SGHRS; CDR2 reads YFSETQ. This CDR3 is built from 13 residues.

This clonotype was counted a few times. The rearrangement links TRBV11-2 to TRBJ2-5; no definite D call. V lost 5 bases to trimming and J lost 3 bases, with 10 bases between them. The germline gives CDR1 SGHAT, CDR2 FQNNGV. The CDR3 is 13 residues long. The CDR3, as DNA: TGTGCCAGCAGCATCTCCAACGAAGAGACCCAGTACTTC. As protein: CASSISNEETQYF.

The J gene is TRBJ1-4, the V gene TRBV12-3 or TRBV12-4, with a possible D match to TRBD1 (6 bases). There are 14 residues in the CDR3. The germline V and J ends were trimmed by 7 bases and 8 bases, with 17 bases remaining between them. CDR3: CASTRGEGGEKLFF. In nucleotides, the CDR3 is TGTGCCAGCACCCGGGGCGAAGGGGGGGAAAAACTGTTTTTT.

A few counts support this clonotype. The chain employs TRBV6-5 and TRBJ2-1, with TRBD1 identical over 9 bases. The junction had 8 bases not matched to a gene; V was cut back by 2 bases and J by 9 bases. The germline CDR1 and CDR2 sequences are MNHEY and SVGAGI. This CDR3 region has 15 residues. The CDR3: CASSYGTGPEGEQFF. The CDR3 DNA follows: TGTGCCAGCAGTTACGGGACAGGGCCCGAGGGTGAGCAGTTCTTC.

The chain carries TRBV7-2 and TRBJ2-5; possibly TRBD1 for D (6 bases). Trimming cost V 5 bases and J 2 bases, with 12 bases left between them. The CDR3 totals 14 residues. From germline, CDR1 is SGHTA and CDR2 FQGNSA. CDR3 sequence reads: CASSRQAFQETQYF. In nucleotides, the CDR3 is TGTGCCAGCAGCCGACAGGCCTTTCAAGAGACCCAGTACTTC.

The sample holds many counts of this clonotype. The chain joins TRBV5-1 to TRBJ1-2, with D possibly matching TRBD1 (5 bases). The V end was cut by 2 bases, the J end by 8 bases, with 10 bases between. The CDR3 has 12 amino acids. Germline V gene data show CDR1 as SGHRS and CDR2 as YFSETQ. The CDR3 reads CASSLGEYGYTF. Written as DNA, the CDR3 is TGCGCCAGCAGCTTAGGGGAATACGGCTACACCTTC. The full variable domain, with the rest looked up from reference TRBV5-1 and TRBJ1-2, is KAGVTQTPRYLIKTRGQQVTLSCSPISGHRSVSWYQQTPGQGLQFLFEYFSETQRNKGNFPGRFSGRQFSNSRSEMNVSTLELGDSALYLCASSLGEYGYTFGSGTRLTVV.

This clonotype was detected ten times or more. The V call is TRBV20-1, the J call TRBJ2-2; no definite D call. Germline CDR1 and CDR2: DFQATT and SNEGSKA (reference sequence). The V end lost 7 bases, the J end lost 1 base, and 10 bases lay between the germline ends. This CDR3 region has 13 residues. The CDR3 DNA reads TGCAGTGTTCGAGACGAGAACACCGGGGAGCTGTTTTTT. Residues: CSVRDENTGELFF.

Points on this clonotype: A much larger clonotype is one base distant, so this may be a read error. The V gene is TRBV20-1, the J gene TRBJ1-2; 7 bases are a match to TRBD1. The V gene end was trimmed by 1 base and the J gene end by 2 bases; junction bases not matched to a gene: 7. Germline V lookup: CDR1 DFQATT, CDR2 SNEGSKA (reference sequence). The CDR3 runs 15 residues. CDR3 DNA: TGCAGTGCTAGAGGAAGGACAGGAGCAAACTATGGCTACACCTTC. Translating it yields CSARGRTGANYGYTF.

A few counts support this clonotype. The chain employs TRBV16 and TRBJ1-1; D may be TRBD1 (5 bases). Trimming pared 0 bases from V and 10 bases from J, leaving 15 bases between. Germline lookup yields CDR1 KGHSY and CDR2 FQNENV. The CDR3 sequence is 14 residues long. CDR3 sequence (DNA): TGTGCCAGCAGCCAATCTCGGGGCGGGATGGGAGCTTTCTTT. Amino acids: CASSQSRGGMGAFF. Variable domain in full (rest from reference TRBV16 and TRBJ1-1): GEEVAQTPKHLVRGEGQKAKLYCAPIKGHSYVFWYQQVLKNEFKFLISFQNENVFDETGMPKERFSAKCLPNSPCSLEIQATKLEDSAVYFCASSQSRGGMGAFFGQGTRLTVV.

The J gene is TRBJ2-7, the V gene TRBV9, with TRBD2 as a possible D gene (6 bases). Per germline, CDR1 SGDLS and CDR2 YYNGEE. The CDR3 has 14 amino acids. The ends were cut back, 4 bases at V and 2 bases at J, with 13 bases in the middle. The CDR3, as DNA: TGTGCCAGCAGCTTCGGTGGCGGGACCTACGAGCAGTACTTC. This sequence encodes CASSFGGGTYEQYF.

This sequence joins TRBV4-1 and TRBJ1-1; D is unresolved. V gave up 2 bases and J gave up 7 bases, with 11 bases separating them. The CDR3 contains 13 residues. Germline V CDR1 and CDR2: MGHRA, YSYEKL. Written as DNA, the CDR3 is TGCGCCAGCAGCCAAATTACAAGTATTGAAGCTTTCTTT. Translating gives CASSQITSIEAFF.

The rearrangement uses TRBV19 and TRBJ1-2; a possible D gene is TRBD1 (6 bases). The CDR3 totals 13 residues. Per germline, CDR1 LNHDA and CDR2 SQIVND (reference sequence). Trimming stripped 10 bases from V and 7 bases from J, with 19 bases between. This CDR3 reads CATDRGATGGYTF. CDR3 DNA: TGTGCCACCGATCGGGGGGCGACGGGTGGCTACACCTTC.

This clonotype was counted a single time. The chain links TRBV20-1 to TRBJ2-7, with TRBD2 matching 10 bases. The J segment lost 0 bases and the V segment lost 3 bases, leaving 5 bases of the junction unmatched. CDR1 and CDR2 from the germline V gene are DFQATT and SNEGSKA (reference sequence). The CDR3 sequence is 15 residues long. CDR3 loop: CSASLAGDLSYEQYF. As DNA, the CDR3 is TGCAGTGCTAGTCTAGCGGGGGATCTCTCCTACGAGCAGTACTTC.

The genes are TRBV7-9 and TRBJ2-3; D possibly corresponds to TRBD1 (6 bases). Trimming removed 5 bases at V and 4 bases at J, with 19 bases between. The CDR3 extends over 16 amino acids. Germline-derived CDR1 and CDR2 are SEHNR and FQNEAQ (reference sequence). CDR3 DNA sequence: TGTGCCAGCAGCCCCCGGGCAGGGGTCGCTTCAGATACGCAGTATTTT. Translated: CASSPRAGVASDTQYF.

This clonotype has just a few counts. The chain employs TRBV21-1 and TRBJ2-7; the listed D gene, TRBD1, was not tested against the DNA. TRBV21-1 is recorded as a pseudogene. This CDR3 has 15 residues. CDR3 DNA sequence: TGTGCCAGCAGCACCAAAGGGACAGGGGCCTACGAGCAGTACTTC. Protein product: CASSTKGTGAYEQYF.

This chain links TRBV11-2 with TRBJ1-2; D perhaps matches TRBD1 (5 bases). V lost 5 bases and J lost 6, with 13 bases in between. CDR1 is SGHAT and CDR2 is FQNNGV in the germline V gene. This CDR3 has 13 residues. CDR3 bases: TGTGCCAGCAGCCATCGGCAGGGTGATGGCTACACCTTC. Encoded protein: CASSHRQGDGYTF.

The J gene is TRBJ2-7, the V gene TRBV5-5, with D possibly TRBD2 on 6 matching bases. Trimming pared 4 bases from V and 4 bases from J, leaving 18 bases between. Germline assignment: CDR1 SGHKS and CDR2 YYEKEE (reference sequence). CDR3 size: 15 residues. The CDR3 DNA reads TGTGCCAGCAGCCGGATCTTCGGGGACTCTTACGAGCAGTACGTC. It translates to CASSRIFGDSYEQYV.

The sample holds one count of this clonotype. The V gene is TRBV10-2, the J gene TRBJ2-1; the D gene is possibly TRBD2 (5 bases). The CDR3 is 14 amino acids. The V gene lost 0 bases and the J gene lost 7 bases, with 10 bases spanning the gap. Germline V gene data show CDR1 as WSHSY and CDR2 as SAAADI. Here the CDR3 DNA reads TGCGCCAGCAGTGAGTCACGGGGTAGGAATGAGCAGTTCTTC. Protein: CASSESRGRNEQFF.

This clonotype was detected only a few times. Mismatch with germline at one junction end may stem from a read error. The V and J genes are TRBV2 and TRBJ2-7; D possibly uses TRBD1 or TRBD2 (5 bases each). The CDR3 runs 11 residues. CDR1 and CDR2 from the germline V gene are SNHLY and FYNNEI. CDR3 DNA: TGTGCCAGCAGTGTCCGGGACCGGGAACGCTTC. Its translation is CASSVRDRERF. Variable domain in full (rest from reference TRBV2 and TRBJ2-7): EPEVTQTPSHQVTQMGQEVILRCVPISNHLYFYWYRQILGQKVEFLVSFYNNEISEKSEIFDDQFSVERPDGSNFTLKIRSTKLEDSAMYFCASSVRDRERFGPGTRLTVT.